The source of this T cell receptor (beta chain) is a study of blood T cell repertoires in COVID-19. Background on the study: The samples span acute and convalescent COVID-19 from the United States, Italy and Spain.

The CDR3 has 13 residues. CDR1 and CDR2 (germline): MDHEN, SYDVKM. Between the trimmed V and J ends, which lost 5 bases and 2 bases, there was a span of 10 bases. TCRdb keeps only in-frame clones here, not all; method: immunoSEQ multiplex PCR. The sample includes hundreds of thousands of clones, about 91% of them seen just once. Researchers sorted participants into cohorts using their self-reported clinical history. The study counted Cohort 3 donors as recovered given two negative PCRs, clearance, or symptom resolution. V is TRBV28 and J is TRBJ2-7; D not certain. The sequence was obtained from a woman between 40 and 50 years old who had recovered from COVID-19. Sample: PBMCs or T cells enriched from blood (not recorded which). The CDR3 DNA is TGTGCCAGCAGTAGCAGAGGTACCTACGAGCAGTACTTC. This sequence encodes CASSSRGTYEQYF.